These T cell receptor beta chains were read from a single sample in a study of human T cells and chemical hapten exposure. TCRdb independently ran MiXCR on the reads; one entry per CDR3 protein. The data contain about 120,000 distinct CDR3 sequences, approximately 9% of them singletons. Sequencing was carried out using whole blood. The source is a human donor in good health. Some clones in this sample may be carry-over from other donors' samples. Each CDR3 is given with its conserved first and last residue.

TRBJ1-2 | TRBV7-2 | CASSLEPGPNYTF
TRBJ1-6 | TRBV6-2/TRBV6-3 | CASHGLGDSPLHF
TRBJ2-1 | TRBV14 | CASSPRTVSYNEQFF
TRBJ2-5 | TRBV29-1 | CSVEGSGKQETQYF
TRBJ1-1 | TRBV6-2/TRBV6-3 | CASSNNGAEAFF
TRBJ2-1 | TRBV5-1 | CASSAIRDISYNEQFF
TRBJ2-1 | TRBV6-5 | CASRPGQGWVNEQFF
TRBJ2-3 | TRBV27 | CASSLNREYTQYF
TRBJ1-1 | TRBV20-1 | CSARGSQTDTEAFF
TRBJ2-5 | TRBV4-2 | CASSPGTSGGVQETQYF
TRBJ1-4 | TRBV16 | CASSRPRATNEKLFF
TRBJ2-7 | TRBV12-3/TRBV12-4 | CASSDGISSYEQYF
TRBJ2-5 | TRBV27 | CASSRTGGQETQYF
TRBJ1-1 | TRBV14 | CASSQVQGGANTEAFF
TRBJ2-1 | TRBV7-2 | CASSIFSGTGRNEQFF
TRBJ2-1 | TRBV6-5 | CASNRAGGRNEQFF
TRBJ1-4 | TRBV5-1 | CASSSPGQGTNEKLFF
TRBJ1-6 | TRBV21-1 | CASSKGREPLHF
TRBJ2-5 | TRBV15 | CATSRRGLAQETQYF
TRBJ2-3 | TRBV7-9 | CASSLMSDTQYF
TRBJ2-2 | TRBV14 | CASSQGLRELFF
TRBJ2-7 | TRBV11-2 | CASSSLSRGLATRYEQYF
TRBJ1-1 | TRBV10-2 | CASIDRQGPAFF
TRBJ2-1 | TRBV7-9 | CASRPGDSSYNEQFF
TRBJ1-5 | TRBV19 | CASSIVEAGQPQHF
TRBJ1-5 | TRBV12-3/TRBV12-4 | CASSRQGPSNQPQHF
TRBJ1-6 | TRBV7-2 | CASSSSGTYNSPLHF
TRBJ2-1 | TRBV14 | CASSQEVDNEQFF
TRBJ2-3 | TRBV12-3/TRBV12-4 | CASSSRTSGRTDTQYF
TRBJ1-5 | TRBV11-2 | CASSLGPGSNQPQHF
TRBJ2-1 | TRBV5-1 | CASSLAGTSGGQFF
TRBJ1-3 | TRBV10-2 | CASSESEAFPDSGNTIYF
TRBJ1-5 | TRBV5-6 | CASSFSRGAGNQPQHF
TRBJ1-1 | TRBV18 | CASSPRGGTAEAFF
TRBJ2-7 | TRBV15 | CATSRDQGDLEQYF
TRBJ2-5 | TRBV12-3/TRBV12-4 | CASTPPQGGGSETQYF
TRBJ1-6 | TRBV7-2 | CASSLEGDNNSPLHF
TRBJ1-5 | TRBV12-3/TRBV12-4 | CASSLAWDSNQPQHF
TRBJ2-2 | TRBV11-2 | CASSRRTGELFF
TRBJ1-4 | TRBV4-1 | CASSQEISTNEKLFF
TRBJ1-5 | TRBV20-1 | CSARRASGGNQPQHF
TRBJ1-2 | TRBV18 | CASSPGAGYGYTF
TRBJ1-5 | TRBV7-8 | CASSLGGGTRTQPQHF
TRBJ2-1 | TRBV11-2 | CASSLIATSGTYNEQFF
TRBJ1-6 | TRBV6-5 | CASSYDSASPLHF
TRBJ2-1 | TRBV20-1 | CSAPGGAAYNEQFF
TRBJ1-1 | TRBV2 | CASARELGTEAFF
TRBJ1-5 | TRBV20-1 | CSGRGEGGQPQHF
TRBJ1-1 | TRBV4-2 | CASSQEGTENTEAFF
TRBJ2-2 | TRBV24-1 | CATSDRTGSNTGELFF